The clone carrying this T cell receptor beta chain came up many times. Its antigen is as yet unknown. The germline V and J ends were trimmed by 4 bases and 7 bases, with 19 bases remaining between them. Germline V gene lookup returns CDR1 DFQATT and CDR2 SNEGSKA (reference sequence). The CDR3 runs 15 residues. This sample is drawn from a study of identical twins. Template switching supplied a universal primer site; unique molecular identifiers were carried on the cDNA. TCRdb fed the 5' RACE reads into MiXCR, producing one record per CDR3 protein. The repertoire holds some 590,000 distinct CDR3 sequences, more than 9% seen once, with 2.5% to 3.5% in the top ten. The study's findings and limits: Recombination models fit unrelated individuals' TCR alpha sharing but underestimated twins'. Conclusions rested on cross-sectional statistics rather than following the same donors.

Each donor (without exception) was a healthy Caucasian. The same sample was also used in a study of yellow fever vaccine responses in identical twins.

This receptor was taken from a woman aged 18-29 years in good health. Sequenced material: PBMCs. The rearrangement joins TRBV20-1 to TRBJ2-2, with unresolved D. The CDR3 reads CSAITSFDTYGELFF. In nucleotides, the CDR3 is TGCAGTGCTATCACCTCTTTTGACACGTACGGGGAGCTGTTTTTT.